A selection of T cell receptor beta chains follows, all from one sample in a study of regulatory T cells in long-lasting Graves disease. A single record per CDR3 protein comes from TCRdb applying MiXCR to the multiplex PCR reads. The sample holds some 500,000 distinct CDR3 sequences, roughly 15% seen once. These sequences were also reported in another study, on T cells in Graves' hyperthyroidism and ophthalmopathy.

The sequenced sample was peripheral blood mononuclear cells (PBMCs), obtained at new diagnosis, from a patient treated with antithyroid drugs. These receptors were collected from a middle-aged woman with Graves disease. Both conserved end residues are part of each CDR3. A D gene is named only where the DNA matches it firmly. Clone size is shown for a subset of rows, as once, few, many or a class of expanded clone.

.,TRBV20-1,TRBJ1-2,.,TGCAGTGCGGAGAGCCTGACCCCTAACTATGGCTACACCTTC,CSAESLTPNYGYTF
few,TRBV3-1,TRBJ2-1,.,TGTGCCAGCAGCCGGGAAGGCTCCTACAATGGGCAGTTCTTC,CASSREGSYNGQFF
few,TRBV7-8,TRBJ1-4,TRBD1,TGTGCCAGCAGCTTACCCCCGACAGGGAACGGAGAAAAACTGTTTTTT,CASSLPPTGNGEKLFF
many,TRBV7-2,TRBJ2-7,TRBD2,TGTGCCAGCAGCCCCGGAGGGGGCGGGGGGGCGCGTGAGCAGTACTTC,CASSPGGGGGAREQYF
many,TRBV12-3/TRBV12-4,TRBJ1-3,.,TGTGCCAGCAGTACAGGCCTCTCTGGAAACACCATATATTTT,CASSTGLSGNTIYF
many,TRBV20-1,TRBJ1-5,TRBD1,TGCAGTGCGCTACGGGAGGGCCAGGGGGCTTTGGCACAGCCCCAGCATTTT,CSALREGQGALAQPQHF
few,TRBV19,TRBJ1-2,.,TGTGCCAGTGCTCAGGGGCACGGTAACTATGGCTACACCTTC,CASAQGHGNYGYTF
many,TRBV12-5,TRBJ2-1,TRBD1,TGTGCTAGTGGTTTGCCACCCCGGGACAGGACAGACAATGAGCAGTTCTTC,CASGLPPRDRTDNEQFF
many,TRBV20-1,TRBJ1-2,.,TGCAGTGCTAGTAGGAATGGCTACACCTTC,CSASRNGYTF
many,TRBV12-3/TRBV12-4,TRBJ2-3,TRBD2,TGTGCCAGCAGTTTACCAGCGGGGGGGGATACGCAGTATTTT,CASSLPAGGDTQYF